A selection of T cell receptor beta chains follows, all from one sample in a study of blood T cells in healthy people across ages. Using its own MiXCR run on the 5' RACE reads, TCRdb lists one record per CDR3 protein. The top ten hold 3.6% of the sample, which has hundreds of thousands of distinct CDR3 sequences, around 21% seen once. The material sequenced was blood. Source of these receptors: an older man in good health. Each CDR3 is given with its conserved first and last residue. The D gene is left open where the match is weak. Size is omitted from some rows. Given values are once, few, many or a class for expanded clones.

v_gene	abundance	d_gene	j_gene	CDR3aa	CDR3nt
TRBV5-1	.	.	TRBJ1-2	CASSFPQGSINYGYTF	TGCGCCAGCAGCTTTCCCCAGGGGTCTATTAACTATGGCTACACCTTC
TRBV20-1	.	TRBD1	TRBJ2-4	CSARSITGTGGSIQYF	TGCAGTGCTAGATCTATAACCGGGACAGGGGGGAGCATTCAGTACTTC
TRBV6-1	few	.	TRBJ2-7	CASSEGRRVFYEQYF	TGTGCCAGCAGTGAAGGGCGACGGGTATTCTACGAGCAGTACTTC
TRBV7-9	few	.	TRBJ1-1	CASSLGRGGRTEAFF	TGTGCCAGCAGCTTAGGGAGGGGGGGGCGGACTGAAGCTTTCTTT
TRBV27	.	TRBD2	TRBJ2-3	CASWRGSGRDTQYF	TGTGCCAGCTGGAGAGGGAGCGGGAGGGATACGCAGTATTTT
TRBV2	few	.	TRBJ2-5	CASRRRDLEETQYF	TGTGCCAGCAGGCGCCGGGACCTCGAAGAGACCCAGTACTTC
TRBV7-2	.	.	TRBJ2-2	CASSSNSGELFF	TGTGCCAGCAGCTCAAATTCCGGGGAGCTGTTTTTT
TRBV12-3/TRBV12-4	few	TRBD2	TRBJ2-3	CATKIGVAGVSNTQYF	TGTGCCACCAAAATCGGGGTAGCGGGAGTCTCTAATACGCAGTATTTT
TRBV20-1	.	.	TRBJ1-5	CSARVRRGLFEPQHF	TGCAGTGCTAGAGTCCGTCGGGGACTATTTGAGCCCCAGCATTTT
TRBV20-1	once	.	TRBJ1-2	CSASLNYGYTF	TGCAGTGCTTCCTTAAACTATGGCTACACCTTC